The entry below gives a single T cell receptor beta chain sequence along with its context. The antigen is unknown. Trimming took 3 bases from V and 2 from J; bases not matched to a gene: 4. The CDR3 runs to 15 residues. The V gene's germline CDR1 is LNHDA and CDR2 SQIVND (reference sequence). This sample was included in a study of shared clonotypes between healthy human individuals. Study in general: Plates per donor: three CD4 naive, three CD4 memory, two CD8 naive, one CD8 memory. Study observations and caveats: Sampling covered nothing but blood. Tissue TCR repertoires likely differ from those found in blood.

It was into CD45RA+ naive and CD45RA-negative memory subsets that the CD4+ cells were split. Original analysis: Filtering of immunoSEQ junctional sequences could not match full-length read filtering. This table comes from immunoSEQ multiplex PCR, and its TCRdb copy is limited to in-frame clones, with some not included. V and J calls and clone size follow that table, whereas D and trimming were derived from the DNA. Of about 2.5 million clones listed, approximately 90% were seen once; the top ten hold 0.37%. The receptor comes from a man aged 18 to 30 in good health. Some clones in this sample may be carry-over from other donors' samples. The sequenced sample was naive CD4+ T cells from PBMCs. Subset defined: CD45RA+ positively selected. The chain combines TRBV19 with TRBJ1-5; 7 nucleotides line up with TRBD1. The CDR3 DNA reads TGTGCCAGTAGTATTGGACAGGTCCGCAATCAGCCCCAGCATTTT. Its protein is CASSIGQVRNQPQHF.